The subject of this entry is one T cell receptor beta chain. This clonotype was seen more than once but under ten times. Its antigen is still unknown. No base quality information exists; no much larger clone differs at one position. This record belongs to a study of T-cell memory formation after mild COVID-19 (TCRdb year 2021). General notes on the study: Most TCR sequence clusters were specific to one of the two donors. Two young, previously healthy adult volunteers made up the cohort, one male and one female. In two donors, T-cell clones that expanded and contracted after mild COVID-19 were followed by sequencing TCRalpha and TCRbeta repertoires longitudinally.

PBMCs were isolated by Ficoll-Paque density gradient centrifugation. Broader findings and caveats from the paper: The detection of some responding clones in pre-infection memory suggests that pre-existing cross-reactive memory T cells joined the SARS-CoV-2 response. Only a couple of mild cases were covered by the study, and larger cohorts that include severe cases with pre-infection samples were considered necessary. SARS-CoV-2 specificity was not confirmed for the second-wave clones peaking on day 37. Contracting CD4+ clones were located mainly in the CM and EM memory subsets, whereas CD8+ clones were found to be enriched in EMRA. Clones contracting from day 15 to 85 had balanced CD4/CD8 phenotypes, while a second wave expanding from day 15 to 37 was biased towards CD4+.

Reads for this sample came from an Illumina NovaSeq 6000. TCRalpha and TCRbeta cDNA libraries were built by 5'RACE with constant-segment primers, adding sample barcodes and unique molecular identifiers. RNA was extracted from every sample with Trizol reagent. Libraries were amplified in two PCR steps, with a second sample barcode and Illumina TruSeq adapters added in the second step. Sequencing of the libraries was done on an Illumina NovaSeq, producing 2 x 150 bp paired-end reads. The original pipeline was this. Demultiplexing of reads and collapsing into UMI-guided consensus sequences were performed with migec v1.2.7. Using mixcr v2.1.11, UMI consensuses were aligned to TRA and TRB V and J templates and then assembled into clonotypes. Expanded or contracted clonotypes were those called significant by both edgeR and NoisET, with noise models trained on biological replicates. For edgeR calls, a false discovery rate-adjusted p below 0.01 and a log2 fold-change threshold of 1 were applied. As an exploratory analysis of dynamics, PCA with hierarchical clustering was applied to max-normalized trajectories of the 1000 most abundant clonotypes. Each responding clone was given a CD4 or CD8 phenotype based on the CD4+ and CD8+ repertoires, which had been sequenced separately. The public reads were reprocessed in TCRdb via fastp at Q25 and MiXCR, keeping in-frame beta chains. Identical CDR3 proteins give one entry, which carries the most common genes and DNA. None of the V and J calls come from the authors' own analysis; TCRdb made them. The sample includes 350,000 or so distinct CDR3 sequences, with around a fifth observed a single time. The ten largest clones capture approximately 12% of the sample.

The germline V gene provides CDR1 MDHEN and CDR2 SYDVKM. The CDR3, from cysteine to phenylalanine, totals 13 residues. Only CDR3 DNA remains: 39 bases, in frame from the first base. V and J are truncated by 8 bases and 6 bases respectively, leaving an intervening sequence of 14 bases. Here the chain combines TRBV28 and TRBJ1-5; perhaps TRBD1 is the D gene, with 5 bases matching. Sequencing was performed on PBMCs or a T cell subset sorted from them (not recorded which). The sequence came from an adult woman who had mild COVID-19 (a few samples of this study predate the infection). The sample titles of this study are shuffled in the database, so cell type and time point are left out; the donor was told from shared clones. CDR3 region: CASALGGVQPQHF. The base sequence is TGTGCCAGCGCACTGGGGGGTGTTCAGCCCCAGCATTTT.